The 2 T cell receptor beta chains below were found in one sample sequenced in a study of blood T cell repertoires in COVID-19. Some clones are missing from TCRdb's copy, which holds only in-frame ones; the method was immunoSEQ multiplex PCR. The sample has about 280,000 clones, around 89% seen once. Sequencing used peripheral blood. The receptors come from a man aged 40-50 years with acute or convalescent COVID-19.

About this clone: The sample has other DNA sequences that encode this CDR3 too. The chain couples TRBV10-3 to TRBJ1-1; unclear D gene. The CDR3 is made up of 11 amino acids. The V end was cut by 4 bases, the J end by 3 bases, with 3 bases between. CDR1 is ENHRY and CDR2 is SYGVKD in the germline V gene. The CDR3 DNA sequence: TGTGCCATCAGTGCAGACACTGAAGCTTTCTTT. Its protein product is CAISADTEAFF.

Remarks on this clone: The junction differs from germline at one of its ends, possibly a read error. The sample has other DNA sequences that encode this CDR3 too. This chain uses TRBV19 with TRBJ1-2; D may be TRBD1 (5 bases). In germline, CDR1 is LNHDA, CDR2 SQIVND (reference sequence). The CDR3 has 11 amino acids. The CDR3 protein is CASSLGRGYTF. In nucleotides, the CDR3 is TGTGCCAGTAGTCTGGGGCGCGGCTACACCTTT.